These 28 T cell receptor beta chains came from one sample sequenced in a study of OX40 agonist ivuxolimab in advanced cancers. The library was generated by the immunoSEQ multiplex PCR assay. TCRdb obtained this table from immuneACCESS and retained in-frame rearrangements with V and J assigned. These tables miss some clones; where compared with another copy, unresolved V genes account for less than half of the shortfall, and the remainder is unexplained. In this sample the table shows some 55,000 clones, 65% to 85% of which occur a single time. Around 13% of the sample is held by the ten biggest clonotypes. The sample consisted of CD4+ or CD8+ T cells sorted from blood, taken in a trial of the OX40 agonist ivuxolimab. Receptors originate from an adult with an advanced solid tumor such as melanoma, head and neck, liver or kidney cancer.

The rearrangement uses TRBV19 and TRBJ1-1; 7 bases are shared with TRBD1. The V segment lost 3 bases and the J segment 1 base; nucleotides outside the gene matches: 14. Germline lookup yields CDR1 LNHDA and CDR2 SQIVND (reference sequence). This CDR3 region has 18 residues. Written as DNA, the CDR3 is TGTGCCAGTAGTATTAGACAGGGTGGACTAAACTCGAACACTGAAGCTTTCTTT. Translation: CASSIRQGGLNSNTEAFF.

Only one count was recorded for this clone. This chain connects TRBV27 to TRBJ1-2, with 9 positions matching TRBD1. The trim removed 6 bases at V and 7 bases at J, leaving 9 bases unmatched. CDR3 length: 14 amino acids. Germline V CDR1 and CDR2: MNHEY, SMNVEV (reference sequence). Here the CDR3 reads CASRGTGGSGGYTF. DNA of the CDR3: TGTGCCAGCAGGGGAACAGGGGGCAGTGGTGGCTACACCTTC.

The gene calls are TRBV6-6 and TRBJ2-3, with unresolved D. The CDR3 is 14 residues long. With 2 bases removed from V and 0 bases from J, the gap between germline ends came to 6 bases. From germline, CDR1 is MNHNY and CDR2 SVGAGI (reference sequence). CDR3 DNA sequence: TGTGCCAGCAGTTACGGCTCGAGCACAGATACGCAGTATTTT. Translating it yields CASSYGSSTDTQYF.

V and J are TRBV9 and TRBJ2-2, with unresolved D. Trimming shortened V by 0 bases and J by 4 bases, and 4 bases separated the two germline ends. The CDR3 extends over 13 amino acids. The germline gives CDR1 SGDLS, CDR2 YYNGEE. This CDR3 is CASSVGGTGELFF. Here the CDR3 DNA reads TGTGCCAGCAGCGTAGGGGGCACCGGGGAGCTGTTTTTT.

The V gene is TRBV12-5, the J gene TRBJ1-4, with D perhaps matching TRBD1 (6 bases). CDR3 length: 15 residues. V lost 6 bases and J lost 6, with 17 bases in between. The V gene's germline CDR1 is LGHNT and CDR2 FRNRAP. The CDR3 DNA reads as TGTGCTAGTGGCCCCCAAGGGGGGCGGGATGAAAAACTGTTTTTT. This sequence encodes CASGPQGGRDEKLFF. The whole variable domain, remainder taken from reference TRBV12-5 and TRBJ1-4, is DARVTQTPRHKVTEMGQEVTMRCQPILGHNTVFWYRQTMMQGLELLAYFRNRAPLDDSGMPKDRFSAEMPDATLATLKIQPSEPRDSAVYFCASGPQGGRDEKLFFGSGTQLSVL.

The CDR3 nucleotides are TGTGCCAGCTCCCCGCAGGGGACAGGGGCAGATACGCAGTATTTT. Its translation: CASSPQGTGADTQYF. The chain recombines TRBV18 with TRBJ2-3, with TRBD1 matching 10 bases. V was clipped by 6 bases and J by 4 bases; unmatched bases: 7. The CDR3 extends over 15 amino acids. CDR1 and CDR2 from the germline V gene are KGHSH and LQKENI.

The chain combines TRBV27 with TRBJ1-1, with TRBD1 matching over 9 bases. Trimming removed 4 bases from V and 1 base from J; junction bases left unmatched: 4. This CDR3 has 15 residues. Germline-derived CDR1 and CDR2 are MNHEY and SMNVEV (reference sequence). CDR3 region: CASSSGTGTNTEAFF. In DNA, the CDR3 is TGTGCCAGCAGTTCAGGGACAGGGACGAACACTGAAGCTTTCTTT.

A few counts support this clone. The J gene is TRBJ1-1, the V gene TRBV19, with a weak D call TRBD1 (5 bases). The V gene lost 3 bases and the J gene lost 0 bases, with 11 bases spanning the gap. The CDR3 extends over 15 amino acids. Germline V CDR1 and CDR2: LNHDA, SQIVND (reference sequence). Written as DNA, the CDR3 is TGTGCCAGTAGTATGGTGGGGGGACTGAACACTGAAGCTTTCTTT. Its translation is CASSMVGGLNTEAFF.

The chain couples TRBV5-1 to TRBJ2-2, with D possibly matching TRBD1 (5 bases). The CDR3 is made up of 13 amino acids. Trimming took 5 bases from V and 5 from J, leaving 10 bases between them. The germline CDR1 and CDR2 sequences are SGHRS and YFSETQ. The DNA for the CDR3 is TGCGCCAGCAGGGGGCTTACTACCGGGGAGCTGTTTTTT. This encodes CASRGLTTGELFF.

The chain carries TRBV4-1 and TRBJ2-6; D may be TRBD2 (6 bases). The CDR3 covers 18 residues. Per germline, CDR1 MGHRA and CDR2 YSYEKL. The germline V and J ends were trimmed by 5 bases and 0 bases, with 17 bases remaining between them. CDR3 DNA: TGCGCCAGCAGCTTGGGACTTTCCTCTCTCTCTGGGGCCAACGTCCTGACTTTC. Protein product: CASSLGLSSLSGANVLTF.

The genes are TRBV6-6 and TRBJ1-5, with D perhaps matching TRBD1 (6 bases). The CDR3 is made up of 14 amino acids. Germline V gives CDR1 MNHNY, CDR2 SVGAGI (reference sequence). V was shortened by 6 bases and J by 4 bases, with 13 bases between the two germline ends. CDR3 protein: CASSYGGPNQPQHF. The CDR3 region has the DNA TGTGCCAGCAGCTACGGGGGGCCGAATCAGCCCCAGCATTTT.

The V and J genes are TRBV2 and TRBJ2-5, with D possibly matching TRBD1 (5 bases). Germline CDR1 reads SNHLY; CDR2 reads FYNNEI. The CDR3 spans 15 residues. V lost 3 bases and J lost 3, with 14 bases in between. The DNA for the CDR3 is TGTGCCAGCAGTGAGCAGGGAAGGAGAGAAGAGACCCAGTACTTC. This sequence encodes CASSEQGRREETQYF.

The chain recombines TRBV14 with TRBJ2-1; possibly TRBD1 for D (6 bases). Trimming removed 4 bases at V and 8 bases at J, with 18 bases between. The CDR3 loop spans 15 amino acids. Germline CDR1 SGHDN, CDR2 FVKESK. As DNA, the CDR3 is TGTGCCAGCAGCCCGATGGGGACACCTAAGGATGAGCAGTTCTTC. This encodes CASSPMGTPKDEQFF.

The chain is built from TRBV7-9 and TRBJ2-1; TRBD2 agrees at 10 bases. The germline gives CDR1 SEHNR, CDR2 FQNEAQ (reference sequence). This CDR3 region has 15 residues. The V and J ends lost 2 bases and 2 bases, in that order; junction bases with no gene match: 0. The CDR3 nucleotides are TGTGCCAGCAGCTTACTAGCGGGAGCCTACAATGAGCAGTTCTTC. As protein: CASSLLAGAYNEQFF.

The rearrangement uses TRBV27 and TRBJ1-5; no definite D call. V was clipped by 5 bases and J by 2 bases, with 10 bases between them. Germline loops: CDR1 MNHEY, CDR2 SMNVEV (reference sequence). CDR3 length equals 14 residues. For the CDR3, the DNA is TGTGCCAGCAGTAAGGAAGGAGGCAATCAGCCCCAGCATTTT. This codes for CASSKEGGNQPQHF.

This sequence joins TRBV6-1 and TRBJ2-1, with D uncertain. There are 15 residues in the CDR3. Trimming left V 6 bases short and J 0 bases short, with 12 bases between. Germline CDR1 MNHNS, CDR2 SASEGT. The CDR3 protein is CASRVTKNSYNEQFF. The CDR3 DNA follows: TGTGCCAGCAGAGTTACCAAGAACTCCTACAATGAGCAGTTCTTC.

The chain recombines TRBV7-9 with TRBJ1-4; D is ambiguous. The CDR3 covers 14 residues. Per the germline V gene, CDR1 is SEHNR and CDR2 is FQNEAQ (reference sequence). Trimming shortened V by 1 base and J by 6 bases, and 9 bases separated the two germline ends. The CDR3 bases are TGTGCCAGCAGCTTAGGGCAGGAGGATGAAAAACTGTTTTTT. Amino acid sequence: CASSLGQEDEKLFF. Looking up the rest from reference TRBV7-9 and TRBJ1-4 gives the full variable domain: DTGVSQNPRHKITKRGQNVTFRCDPISEHNRLYWYRQTLGQGPEFLTYFQNEAQLEKSRLLSDRFSAERPKGSFSTLEIQRTEQGDSAMYLCASSLGQEDEKLFFGSGTQLSVL.

The chain has TRBV27 and TRBJ1-1, with D possibly being TRBD1 (5 bases). The CDR3 is made up of 16 amino acids. The V gene lost 5 bases and the J gene lost 0 bases, with 16 bases spanning the gap. Germline V gene sequence: CDR1 MNHEY, CDR2 SMNVEV (reference sequence). DNA of the CDR3: TGTGCCAGCAGTCCCAGCCGAGGCAGGGTGAACACTGAAGCTTTCTTT. This gives the protein CASSPSRGRVNTEAFF.

This chain connects TRBV5-1 to TRBJ2-7; the match to TRBD2 covers 12 bases. V lost 3 bases and J lost 0; bases outside the gene matches: 7. The CDR3 has 17 residues. The germline V gene has CDR1 SGHRS and CDR2 YFSETQ. CDR3 sequence: CASSSGTSGPSSYEQYF. The CDR3 DNA reads as TGCGCCAGCAGCTCGGGGACTAGCGGGCCTAGCTCCTACGAGCAGTACTTC. The full variable domain, its missing parts supplied by reference TRBV5-1 and TRBJ2-7, is KAGVTQTPRYLIKTRGQQVTLSCSPISGHRSVSWYQQTPGQGLQFLFEYFSETQRNKGNFPGRFSGRQFSNSRSEMNVSTLELGDSALYLCASSSGTSGPSSYEQYFGPGTRLTVT.

This chain connects TRBV7-2 to TRBJ1-2, with 7 bases that match TRBD1. The germline CDR1 and CDR2 sequences are SGHTA and FQGNSA. J was trimmed by 3 bases and V by 1 base; bases with no gene match: 5. This CDR3 has 15 amino acids. Written as DNA, the CDR3 is TGTGCCAGCAGCTTAGGAGGGGGCGCGCACTATGGCTACACCTTC. Residues: CASSLGGGAHYGYTF.

The chain joins TRBV6-1 to TRBJ2-7; tentative D call: TRBD1 (6 bases). In germline, CDR1 is MNHNS, CDR2 SASEGT. CDR3 size: 12 residues. Trimming shortened V by 8 bases and J by 2 bases, and 10 bases separated the two germline ends. CDR3 coding DNA: TGTGCCAGCGGGACACTGACCTACGAGCAGTACTTC. Its protein is CASGTLTYEQYF.

Remarks on this clone: The identical CDR3 is also encoded by other nucleotide sequences in the sample. The genes are TRBV30 and TRBJ2-2; D is unresolved. Germline values: CDR1 GTSNPN, CDR2 SVGIG (reference sequence). Between the trimmed V and J ends, which lost 5 bases and 2 bases, there was a span of 6 bases. This CDR3 has 12 residues. The CDR3 DNA sequence: TGTGCCTGGGGCAGCAACACCGGGGAGCTGTTTTTT. Its translation is CAWGSNTGELFF.

The rearrangement joins TRBV29-1 to TRBJ2-1; 9 nucleotides match TRBD2. Germline V lookup: CDR1 SQVTM, CDR2 ANQGSEA. J was trimmed by 7 bases and V by 6 bases; bases with no gene match: 4. The CDR3 length is 12 residues. The CDR3 region has the DNA TGCAGCGTCCCCAGCGGGGGGAATGAGCAGTTCTTC. It is translated as CSVPSGGNEQFF.

The V gene is TRBV29-1, the J gene TRBJ2-7; D is uncertain. V lost 6 bases and J 2 bases, leaving 17 bases between the germline ends. CDR1 is SQVTM, CDR2 ANQGSEA, per germline. The CDR3 has 14 amino acids. CDR3 region: CSVPKGSGTYEQYF. Here the CDR3 DNA reads TGCAGCGTCCCTAAGGGATCCGGAACCTACGAGCAGTACTTC.

The chain uses TRBV18 and TRBJ2-3; TRBD1 agrees at 9 bases. Germline CDR1 KGHSH, CDR2 LQKENI. The CDR3 sequence is 14 residues long. V shed 9 bases, J shed 6 bases, and the junction held 10 bases outside the gene matches. This chain's CDR3 is CASGRTGALDTQYF. CDR3 nucleotide sequence: TGTGCCAGTGGACGGACAGGGGCCCTGGATACGCAGTATTTT.

Judged by abundance, this clone is medium-sized. The chain has TRBV7-2 and TRBJ2-5; D may be TRBD2 (6 bases). Germline CDR1 reads SGHTA; CDR2 reads FQGNSA. V was pared by 4 bases and J by 5 bases, with 11 bases between. This CDR3 contains 13 residues. CDR3: CASSSTREETQYF. The CDR3 DNA reads as TGTGCCAGCAGCTCCACCCGGGAGGAGACCCAGTACTTC.

V is TRBV7-9 and J is TRBJ1-2, with D possibly TRBD1 on 6 matching bases. Germline-derived CDR1 and CDR2 are SEHNR and FQNEAQ (reference sequence). The length of the CDR3 is 16 residues. Trimming removed 7 bases at V and 6 bases at J, with 24 bases between. CDR3 sequence: CASTLSVNRVLNGYTF. The CDR3 DNA sequence: TGTGCCAGCACCCTTAGTGTAAACAGGGTACTCAATGGCTACACCTTC.

This chain joins TRBV5-6 and TRBJ1-2; 12 bases are shared with TRBD1. J lost 8 bases, V lost 0 bases, and 11 bases had no gene match. The CDR3 spans 17 residues. Germline loops: CDR1 SGHDT, CDR2 YYEEEE. Here the CDR3 DNA reads TGTGCCAGCAGCTTGGCGCCTACAGGGACAGGGGGCCGGGGCTACACCTTC. Encoded protein: CASSLAPTGTGGRGYTF. The variable domain in full, completed from reference TRBV5-6 and TRBJ1-2, reads DAGVTQSPTHLIKTRGQQVTLRCSPKSGHDTVSWYQQALGQGPQFIFQYYEEEERQRGNFPDRFSGHQFPNYSSELNVNALLLGDSALYLCASSLAPTGTGGRGYTFGSGTRLTVV.